Below, 9 T cell receptor beta chains from the same sample are listed, as sequenced in a study of shared clonotypes between healthy human individuals. Produced via immunoSEQ multiplex PCR; TCRdb's table is partial and in-frame only. The data show around 2.1 million clones, with about 93% seen just once and over 1.5% held by the top ten. Cells designated naive CD8 were CD45RO-negative and were positively selected for CCR7, with terminally differentiated effector memory CD45RA+ cells excluded. Sequencing was done on a sample of naive CD8+ T cells from PBMCs. The source of these receptors is a man between 18 and 29 years old in good health. Some clones in this sample may be carry-over from other donors' samples.

The chain carries TRBV5-4 and TRBJ1-2, with TRBD1 as a possible D gene (5 bases). The CDR3 totals 13 residues. The V end was cut by 6 bases, the J end by 4 bases, with 13 bases between. CDR1 and CDR2 from the germline V gene are SGHNT and YYREEE (reference sequence). The CDR3 DNA follows: TGTGCCAGCAACTATAACGGGGGCTATGGCTACACCTTC. As protein: CASNYNGGYGYTF.

The chain couples TRBV27 to TRBJ1-4, with D possibly being TRBD1 (6 bases). The V end was cut by 4 bases, the J end by 3 bases, with 9 bases between. This CDR3 has 14 residues. Germline CDR1 MNHEY, CDR2 SMNVEV (reference sequence). CDR3 DNA: TGTGCCAGCAGTTCACAGGGACCTAATGAAAAACTGTTTTTT. It specifies CASSSQGPNEKLFF.

The chain has TRBV7-9 and TRBJ2-7, with 7 bases matching TRBD2. This CDR3 has 13 residues. V gave up 6 bases and J gave up 7 bases; unmatched junction bases: 9. CDR1 is SEHNR, CDR2 FQNEAQ, per germline (reference sequence). The CDR3 sequence is CASRDPSGWEQYF. The CDR3 region has the DNA TGTGCCAGCAGGGACCCTAGCGGCTGGGAGCAGTACTTC.

The chain employs TRBV14 and TRBJ1-2, with a possible D match to TRBD1 (5 bases). V lost 4 bases and J lost 7, with 22 bases in between. Germline CDR1 and CDR2: SGHDN and FVKESK. The CDR3 loop spans 16 amino acids. CDR3 in DNA: TGTGCCAGCAGCCCCTTAACCGACAGCCCAAGGCGTGGCTACACCTTC. Protein product: CASSPLTDSPRRGYTF.

This clone has just a few counts. The rearrangement joins TRBV4-1 to TRBJ1-1; maybe TRBD1 (6 bases). CDR1 is MGHRA and CDR2 is YSYEKL in the germline V gene. Deletions cut 3 bases from V and 4 bases from J, with 12 bases between. CDR3 size: 14 residues. The CDR3 protein is CASSQSGAGTEAFF. The CDR3 coding sequence is TGCGCCAGCAGCCAGTCAGGGGCGGGCACTGAAGCTTTCTTT.

The V call is TRBV4-2, the J call TRBJ1-1, with a possible D match to TRBD1 (6 bases). Germline lookup yields CDR1 LGHNA and CDR2 YNFKEQ. Between the trimmed V and J ends, which lost 4 bases and 1 base, there was a span of 13 bases. This CDR3 is built from 15 residues. The CDR3 protein is CASSPHPGENTEAFF. CDR3 nucleotides: TGTGCCAGCAGCCCCCACCCAGGGGAGAACACTGAAGCTTTCTTT.

V gene TRBV7-9 combines with J gene TRBJ2-1, with 11 bases lining up with TRBD2. The CDR3 spans 19 residues. The V gene end was trimmed by 7 bases and the J gene end by 1 base; junction bases not matched to a gene: 15. The germline gives CDR1 SEHNR, CDR2 FQNEAQ (reference sequence). For the CDR3, the DNA is TGTGCCAGCACCCCGGGGATAGCGGGAGGGCCGGCGTCCTACAATGAGCAGTTCTTC. Residues: CASTPGIAGGPASYNEQFF.

J is TRBJ2-7 and V is TRBV19; TRBD1 matches 7 bases. The V gene's germline CDR1 is LNHDA and CDR2 SQIVND (reference sequence). The ends lost 5 bases at V and 5 bases at J; junction bases unmatched: 12. The CDR3 is made up of 15 amino acids. CDR3 region: CASSFPTGSIDEQYF. The CDR3 DNA reads as TGTGCCAGTAGTTTCCCGACAGGGTCTATCGACGAGCAGTACTTC.

CDR3 amino acids: CASSIAYETYEQYF. DNA of the CDR3: TGTGCCAGCAGTATAGCGTACGAAACCTACGAGCAGTACTTC. V is TRBV6-5 and J is TRBJ2-7; a weak D match, TRBD2 (5 bases). Germline values: CDR1 MNHEY, CDR2 SVGAGI. V was shortened by 5 bases and J by 2 bases, with 13 bases between the two germline ends. This CDR3 comprises 14 residues.